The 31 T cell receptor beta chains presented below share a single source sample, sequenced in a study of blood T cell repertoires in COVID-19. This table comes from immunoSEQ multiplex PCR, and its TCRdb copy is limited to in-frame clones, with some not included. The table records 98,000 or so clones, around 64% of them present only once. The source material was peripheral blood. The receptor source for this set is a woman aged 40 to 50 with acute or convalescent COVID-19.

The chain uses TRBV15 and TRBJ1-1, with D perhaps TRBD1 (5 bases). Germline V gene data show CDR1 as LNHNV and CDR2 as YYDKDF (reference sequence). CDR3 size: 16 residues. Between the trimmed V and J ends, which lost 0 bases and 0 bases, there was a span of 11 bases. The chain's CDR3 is CATSRETGTMNTEAFF. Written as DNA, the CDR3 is TGTGCCACCAGCAGAGAAACAGGCACCATGAACACTGAAGCTTTCTTT.

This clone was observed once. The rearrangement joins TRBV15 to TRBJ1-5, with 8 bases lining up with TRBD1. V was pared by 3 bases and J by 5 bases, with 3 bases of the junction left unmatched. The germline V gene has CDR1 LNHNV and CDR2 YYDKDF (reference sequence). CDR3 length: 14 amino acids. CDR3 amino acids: CATSSDRGYQPQHF. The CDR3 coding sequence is TGTGCCACCAGCAGCGACAGGGGCTATCAGCCCCAGCATTTT.

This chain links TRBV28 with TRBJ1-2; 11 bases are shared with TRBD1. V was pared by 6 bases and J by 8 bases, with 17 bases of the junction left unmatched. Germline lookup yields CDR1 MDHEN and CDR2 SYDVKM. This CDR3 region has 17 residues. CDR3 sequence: CASSLSGTGGTLRGYTF. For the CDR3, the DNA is TGTGCCAGCAGCCTTAGTGGGACAGGGGGGACGCTGAGGGGCTACACCTTC.

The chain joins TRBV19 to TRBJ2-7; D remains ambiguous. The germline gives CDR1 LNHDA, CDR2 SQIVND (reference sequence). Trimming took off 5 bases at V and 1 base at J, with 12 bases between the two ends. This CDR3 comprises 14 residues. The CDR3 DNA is TGTGCCAGTAGTTTCGACTCTGGGTCCTACGAGCAGTACTTC. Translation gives CASSFDSGSYEQYF.

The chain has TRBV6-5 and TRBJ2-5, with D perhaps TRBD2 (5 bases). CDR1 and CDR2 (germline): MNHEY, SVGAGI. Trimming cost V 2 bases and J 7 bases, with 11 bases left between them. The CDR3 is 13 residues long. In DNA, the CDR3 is TGTGCCAGCAGTTACGGGTTCCGGGGGACCCAGTACTTC. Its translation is CASSYGFRGTQYF.

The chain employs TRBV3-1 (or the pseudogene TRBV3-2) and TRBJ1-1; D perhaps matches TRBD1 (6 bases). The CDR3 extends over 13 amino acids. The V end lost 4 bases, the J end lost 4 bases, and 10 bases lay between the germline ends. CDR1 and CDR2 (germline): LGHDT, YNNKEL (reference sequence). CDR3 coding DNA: TGTGCCAGCAGCCGATCAGGGGCCACTGAAGCTTTCTTT. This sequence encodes CASSRSGATEAFF.

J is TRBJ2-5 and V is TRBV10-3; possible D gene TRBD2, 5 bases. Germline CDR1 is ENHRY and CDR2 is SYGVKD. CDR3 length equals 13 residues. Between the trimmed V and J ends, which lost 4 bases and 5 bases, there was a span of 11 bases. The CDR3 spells CAISVRTQETQYF. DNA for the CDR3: TGTGCCATCAGTGTAAGGACTCAGGAGACCCAGTACTTC.

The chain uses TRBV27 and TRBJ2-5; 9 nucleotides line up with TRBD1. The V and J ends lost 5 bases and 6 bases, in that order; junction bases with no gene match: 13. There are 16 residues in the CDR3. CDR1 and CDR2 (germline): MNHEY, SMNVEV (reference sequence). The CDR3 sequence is CASSPTLGTGRKTQYF. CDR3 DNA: TGTGCCAGCAGTCCAACCCTCGGGACAGGGAGAAAGACCCAGTACTTC.

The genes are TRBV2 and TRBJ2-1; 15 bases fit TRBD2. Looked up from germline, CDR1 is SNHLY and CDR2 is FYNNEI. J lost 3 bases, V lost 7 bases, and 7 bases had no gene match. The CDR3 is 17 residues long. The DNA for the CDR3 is TGTGCCAGCATGGGGACTAGCGGGGGGCCACACTACAATGAGCAGTTCTTC. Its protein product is CASMGTSGGPHYNEQFF.

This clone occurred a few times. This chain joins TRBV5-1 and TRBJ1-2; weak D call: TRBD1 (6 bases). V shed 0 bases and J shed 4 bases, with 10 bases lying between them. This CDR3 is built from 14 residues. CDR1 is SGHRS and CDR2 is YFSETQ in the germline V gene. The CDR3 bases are TGCGCCAGCAGCTTGGGTTCAGGGGTCTATGGCTACACCTTC. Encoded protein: CASSLGSGVYGYTF.

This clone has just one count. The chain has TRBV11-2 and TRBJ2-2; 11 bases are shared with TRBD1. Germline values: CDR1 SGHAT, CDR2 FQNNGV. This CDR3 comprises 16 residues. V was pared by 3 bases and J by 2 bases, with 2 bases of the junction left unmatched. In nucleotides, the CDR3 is TGTGCCAGCAGCTTGGGACAGGGGGGAAACACCGGGGAGCTGTTTTTT. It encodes CASSLGQGGNTGELFF.

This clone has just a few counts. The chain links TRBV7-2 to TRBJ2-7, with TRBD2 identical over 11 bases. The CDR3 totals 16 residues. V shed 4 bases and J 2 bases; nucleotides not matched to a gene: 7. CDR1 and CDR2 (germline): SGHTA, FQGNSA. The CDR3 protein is CASSSLISGGAYEQYF. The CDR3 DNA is TGTGCCAGCAGCTCCTTGATTAGCGGGGGGGCCTACGAGCAGTACTTC. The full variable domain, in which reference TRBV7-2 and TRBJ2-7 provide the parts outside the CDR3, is GAGVSQSPSNKVTEKGKDVELRCDPISGHTALYWYRQSLGQGLEFLIYFQGNSAPDKSGLPSDRFSAERTGGSVSTLTIQRTQQEDSAVYLCASSSLISGGAYEQYFGPGTRLTVT.

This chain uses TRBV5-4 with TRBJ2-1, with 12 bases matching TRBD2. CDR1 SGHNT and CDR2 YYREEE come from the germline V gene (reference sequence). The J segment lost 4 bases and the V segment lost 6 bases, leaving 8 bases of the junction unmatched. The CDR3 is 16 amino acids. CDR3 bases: TGTGCCAGCAACGGTGGACTAGCGGGGTTTTACAATGAGCAGTTCTTC. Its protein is CASNGGLAGFYNEQFF.

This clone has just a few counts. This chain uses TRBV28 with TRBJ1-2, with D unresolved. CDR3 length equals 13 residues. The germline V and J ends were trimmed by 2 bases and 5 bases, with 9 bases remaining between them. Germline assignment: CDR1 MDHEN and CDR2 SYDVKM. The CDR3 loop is CASSLEGSYGYTF. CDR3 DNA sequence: TGTGCCAGCAGTTTAGAGGGCTCTTATGGCTACACCTTC.

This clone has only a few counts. This CDR3 reads CASTQGAGELFF. In DNA, the CDR3 is TGTGCCAGCACCCAGGGTGCCGGGGAGCTGTTTTTT. The chain is built from TRBV12-3 or TRBV12-4 and TRBJ2-2, with D tentatively TRBD1 (5 bases). V lost 7 bases and J lost 6, with 9 bases in between. The CDR3 has 12 amino acids.

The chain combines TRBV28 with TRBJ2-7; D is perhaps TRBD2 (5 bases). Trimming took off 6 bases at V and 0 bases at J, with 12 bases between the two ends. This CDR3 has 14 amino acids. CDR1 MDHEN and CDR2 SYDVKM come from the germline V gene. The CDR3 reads CASSDGEVSYEQYF. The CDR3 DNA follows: TGTGCCAGCAGCGACGGGGAAGTCTCCTACGAGCAGTACTTC.

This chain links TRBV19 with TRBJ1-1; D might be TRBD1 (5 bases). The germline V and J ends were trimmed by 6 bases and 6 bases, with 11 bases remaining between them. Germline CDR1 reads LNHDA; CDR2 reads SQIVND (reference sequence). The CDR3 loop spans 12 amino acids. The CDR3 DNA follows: TGTGCCAGTAGAGACAGTTTATCTGAAGCTTTCTTT. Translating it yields CASRDSLSEAFF.

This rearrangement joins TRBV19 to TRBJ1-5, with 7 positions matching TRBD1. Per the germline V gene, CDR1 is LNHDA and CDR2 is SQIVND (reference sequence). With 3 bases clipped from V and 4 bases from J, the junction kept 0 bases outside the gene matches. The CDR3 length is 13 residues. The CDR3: CASSMTGNQPQHF. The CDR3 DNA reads TGTGCCAGTAGTATGACAGGGAATCAGCCCCAGCATTTT. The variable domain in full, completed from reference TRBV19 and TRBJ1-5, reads DGGITQSPKYLFRKEGQNVTLSCEQNLNHDAMYWYRQDPGQGLRLIYYSQIVNDFQKGDIAEGYSVSREKKESFPLTVTSAQKNPTAFYLCASSMTGNQPQHFGDGTRLSIL.

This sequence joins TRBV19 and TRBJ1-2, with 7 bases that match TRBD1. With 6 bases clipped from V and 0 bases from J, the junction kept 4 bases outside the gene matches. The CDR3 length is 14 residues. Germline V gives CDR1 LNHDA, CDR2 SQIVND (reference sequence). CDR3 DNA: TGTGCCAGTAGCATGGGACAGTCTAACTATGGCTACACCTTC. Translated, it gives CASSMGQSNYGYTF.

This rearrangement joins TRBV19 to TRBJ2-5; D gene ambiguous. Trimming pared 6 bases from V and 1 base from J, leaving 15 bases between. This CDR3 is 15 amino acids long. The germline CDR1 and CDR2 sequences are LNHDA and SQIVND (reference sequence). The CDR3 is CASRFGLGAQETQYF. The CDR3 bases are TGTGCCAGTAGATTTGGTCTGGGCGCCCAAGAGACCCAGTACTTC.

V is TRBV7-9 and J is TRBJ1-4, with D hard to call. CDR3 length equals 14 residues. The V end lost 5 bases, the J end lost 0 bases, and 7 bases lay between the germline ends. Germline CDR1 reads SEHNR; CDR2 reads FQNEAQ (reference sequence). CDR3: CASSPGATNEKLFF. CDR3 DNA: TGTGCCAGCAGCCCGGGTGCAACTAATGAAAAACTGTTTTTT.

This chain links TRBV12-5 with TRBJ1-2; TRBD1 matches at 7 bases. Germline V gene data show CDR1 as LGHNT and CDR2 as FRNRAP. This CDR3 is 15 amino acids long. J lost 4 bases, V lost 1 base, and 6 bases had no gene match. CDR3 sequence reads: CASGLARDSLYGYTF. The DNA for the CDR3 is TGTGCTAGTGGTTTGGCCCGGGACAGCCTCTATGGCTACACCTTC.

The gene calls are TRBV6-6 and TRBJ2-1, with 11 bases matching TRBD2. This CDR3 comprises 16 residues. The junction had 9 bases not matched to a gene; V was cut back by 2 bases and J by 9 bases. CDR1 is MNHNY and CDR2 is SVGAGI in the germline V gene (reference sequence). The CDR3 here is CASSYGASGRIGEQFF. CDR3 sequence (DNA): TGTGCCAGCAGTTACGGCGCTAGCGGGAGGATTGGTGAGCAGTTCTTC.

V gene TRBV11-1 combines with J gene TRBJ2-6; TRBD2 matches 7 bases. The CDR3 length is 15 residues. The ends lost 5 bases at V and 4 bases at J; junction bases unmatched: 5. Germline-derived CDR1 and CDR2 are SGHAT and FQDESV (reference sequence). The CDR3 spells CASSRGGSGANVLTF. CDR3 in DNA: TGTGCCAGCAGCAGGGGAGGGTCAGGGGCCAACGTCCTGACTTTC.

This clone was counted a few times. The CDR3 nucleotides read TGTGCCAGCAGTGAGCAGGGCTATAATTCACCCCTCCACTTT. This codes for CASSEQGYNSPLHF. The chain uses TRBV6-1 and TRBJ1-6, with a possible D match to TRBD1 (5 bases). CDR3 length: 14 residues. The germline V and J ends were trimmed by 3 bases and 3 bases, with 6 bases remaining between them. Per germline, CDR1 MNHNS and CDR2 SASEGT.

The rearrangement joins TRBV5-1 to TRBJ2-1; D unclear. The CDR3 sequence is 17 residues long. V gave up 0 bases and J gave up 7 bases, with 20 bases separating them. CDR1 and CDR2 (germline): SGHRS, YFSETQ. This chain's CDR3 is CASSLGLAPEITNEQFF. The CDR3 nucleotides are TGCGCCAGCAGCTTGGGCTTAGCCCCGGAAATAACAAATGAGCAGTTCTTC. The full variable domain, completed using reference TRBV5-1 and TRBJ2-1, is KAGVTQTPRYLIKTRGQQVTLSCSPISGHRSVSWYQQTPGQGLQFLFEYFSETQRNKGNFPGRFSGRQFSNSRSEMNVSTLELGDSALYLCASSLGLAPEITNEQFFGPGTRLTVL.

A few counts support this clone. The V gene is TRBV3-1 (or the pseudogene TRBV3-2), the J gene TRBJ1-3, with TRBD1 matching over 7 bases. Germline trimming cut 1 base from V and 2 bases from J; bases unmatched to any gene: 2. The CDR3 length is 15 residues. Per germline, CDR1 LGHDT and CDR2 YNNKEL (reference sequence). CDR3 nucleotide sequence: TGTGCCAGCAGCCAAGTTGGGACAGCTGGAAACACCATATATTTT. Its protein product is CASSQVGTAGNTIYF.

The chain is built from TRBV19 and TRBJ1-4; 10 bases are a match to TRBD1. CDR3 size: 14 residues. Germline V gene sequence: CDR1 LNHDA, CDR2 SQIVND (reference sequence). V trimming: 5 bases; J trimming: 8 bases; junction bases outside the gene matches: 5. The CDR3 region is CASSHRDRGEKLFF. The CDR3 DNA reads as TGTGCCAGTAGTCACCGGGACAGGGGAGAAAAACTGTTTTTT.

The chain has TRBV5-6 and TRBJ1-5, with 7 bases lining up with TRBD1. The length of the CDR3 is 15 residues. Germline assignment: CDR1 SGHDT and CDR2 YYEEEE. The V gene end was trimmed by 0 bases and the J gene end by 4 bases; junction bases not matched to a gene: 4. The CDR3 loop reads CASSLGDSYNQPQHF. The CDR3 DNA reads TGTGCCAGCAGCTTGGGGGACAGCTATAATCAGCCCCAGCATTTT. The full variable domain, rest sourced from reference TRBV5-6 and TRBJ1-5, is DAGVTQSPTHLIKTRGQQVTLRCSPKSGHDTVSWYQQALGQGPQFIFQYYEEEERQRGNFPDRFSGHQFPNYSSELNVNALLLGDSALYLCASSLGDSYNQPQHFGDGTRLSIL.

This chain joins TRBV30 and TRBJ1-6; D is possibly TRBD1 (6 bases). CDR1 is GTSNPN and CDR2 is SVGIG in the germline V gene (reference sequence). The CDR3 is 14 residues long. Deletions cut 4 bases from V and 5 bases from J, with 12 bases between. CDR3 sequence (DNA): TGTGCCTGGATGAGGGGGGGGGATAATTCACCCCTCCACTTT. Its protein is CAWMRGGDNSPLHF.

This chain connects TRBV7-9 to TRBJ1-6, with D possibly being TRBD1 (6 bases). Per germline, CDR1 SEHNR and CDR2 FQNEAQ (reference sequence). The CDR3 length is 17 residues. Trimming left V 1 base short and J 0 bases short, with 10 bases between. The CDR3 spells CASSLGTGSSYNSPLHF. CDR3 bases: TGTGCCAGCAGCTTAGGCACAGGGAGCTCCTATAATTCACCCCTCCACTTT.